Presented here are 16 T cell receptor beta chains from one specimen sequenced in a study of OX40 agonist ivuxolimab in advanced cancers. Libraries were prepared by immunoSEQ multiplex PCR; TCRdb keeps only in-frame clonotypes and omits some of them. Here the sample spans tens of thousands of clones, 75% to 90% being singletons. The sample consisted of CD4+ or CD8+ T cells sorted from blood, taken in a trial of the OX40 agonist ivuxolimab. The receptors were gathered from an adult with an advanced solid tumor such as melanoma, head and neck, liver or kidney cancer.

This clone was seen just once. The chain is built from TRBV7-2 and TRBJ1-1; the D gene is possibly TRBD1 (6 bases). This CDR3 has 15 residues. V lost 5 bases, J lost 4 bases, and 17 bases lay in between. Germline values: CDR1 SGHTA, CDR2 FQGNSA. Here the CDR3 DNA reads TGTGCCAGCAGCGCATTCCAGGGGAGTGGCACTGAAGCTTTCTTT. It codes for CASSAFQGSGTEAFF.

This chain connects TRBV4-3 to TRBJ2-1, with D unresolved. Germline CDR1 and CDR2: LGHNA and YSLEER. The CDR3 is made up of 13 amino acids. Trimming took off 4 bases at V and 4 bases at J, with 8 bases between the two ends. The CDR3 DNA reads as TGCGCCAGCAGCCCTCGAATGTACAATGAGCAGTTCTTC. This gives the protein CASSPRMYNEQFF.

The chain links TRBV9 to TRBJ2-7, with 7 bases fitting TRBD2. Germline V gene lookup returns CDR1 SGDLS and CDR2 YYNGEE. Trimming at V came to 4 bases and at J to 4 bases, leaving 8 bases not matched to a gene. CDR3 length: 14 amino acids. For the CDR3, the DNA is TGTGCCAGCAGCCCCTCCAACGGGAGGTACGAGCAGTACTTC. Protein: CASSPSNGRYEQYF.

The chain couples TRBV9 to TRBJ1-4; no firm D call. Trimming took off 2 bases at V and 6 bases at J, with 14 bases between the two ends. Germline V gene data show CDR1 as SGDLS and CDR2 as YYNGEE. The CDR3 consists of 15 residues. CDR3 in DNA: TGTGCCAGCAGCGTCGGACGGACTGTGGATGAAAAACTGTTTTTT. Protein product: CASSVGRTVDEKLFF. The entire variable domain, with the rest obtained from reference TRBV9 and TRBJ1-4, is as follows: DSGVTQTPKHLITATGQRVTLRCSPRSGDLSVYWYQQSLDQGLQFLIQYYNGEERAKGNILERFSAQQFPDLHSELNLSSLELGDSALYFCASSVGRTVDEKLFFGSGTQLSVL.

A few counts support this clone. The CDR3 nucleotides are TGCGCCAGCAGCCAAGATTTCCGGGCCGAGCAGTACTTC. This encodes CASSQDFRAEQYF. This rearrangement joins TRBV4-3 to TRBJ2-7; no clear D. Trimming shortened V by 0 bases and J by 6 bases, and 9 bases separated the two germline ends. The length of the CDR3 is 13 residues. Germline CDR1 and CDR2: LGHNA and YSLEER.

The gene calls are TRBV16 and TRBJ1-5, with a weak D call TRBD1 (5 bases). The CDR3 spans 15 residues. Germline loops: CDR1 KGHSY, CDR2 FQNENV. Deletions cut 3 bases from V and 4 bases from J, with 13 bases between. The CDR3 DNA reads TGTGCCAGCAGCCAGACAGCCAAAACGAATCAGCCCCAGCATTTT. Protein sequence: CASSQTAKTNQPQHF.

The chain has TRBV18 and TRBJ1-1; 7 nucleotides align to TRBD1. The CDR3 totals 15 residues. Trimming cost V 4 bases and J 6 bases; bases outside gene matches: 11. The V gene's germline CDR1 is KGHSH and CDR2 LQKENI. The CDR3 bases are TGTGCCAGCTCACAGAGGGACAGCTCGGGCGCTGAAGCTTTCTTT. It specifies CASSQRDSSGAEAFF.

There are a few counts of this clone. The chain has TRBV5-1 and TRBJ2-3; 9 nucleotides agree with TRBD2. The CDR3 has 15 residues. CDR1 is SGHRS, CDR2 YFSETQ, per germline. The V segment lost 4 bases and the J segment 3 bases; nucleotides outside the gene matches: 6. The CDR3 sequence is CASSQTSGTTDTQYF. In DNA form, the CDR3 reads TGCGCCAGCAGCCAGACTAGCGGCACAACAGATACGCAGTATTTT.

This chain connects TRBV7-9 to TRBJ1-2; 11 nucleotides line up with TRBD1. CDR1 and CDR2 from the germline V gene are SEHNR and FQNEAQ (reference sequence). This CDR3 spans 16 amino acids. Trimming removed 4 bases from V and 7 bases from J; junction bases left unmatched: 11. The DNA of the CDR3 is TGTGCCAGCAGCTCGGCCGGGACAGGGGGGAAAGGTGGCTACACCTTC. Translated: CASSSAGTGGKGGYTF. Looking up the rest from reference TRBV7-9 and TRBJ1-2 gives the full variable domain: DTGVSQNPRHKITKRGQNVTFRCDPISEHNRLYWYRQTLGQGPEFLTYFQNEAQLEKSRLLSDRFSAERPKGSFSTLEIQRTEQGDSAMYLCASSSAGTGGKGGYTFGSGTRLTVV.

This chain uses TRBV10-3 with TRBJ2-7, with D possibly being TRBD1 or TRBD2 (5 bases each). This CDR3 region has 14 residues. Trimming stripped 7 bases from V and 7 bases from J, with 20 bases between. The V gene's germline CDR1 is ENHRY and CDR2 SYGVKD. The CDR3 sequence is CAITPGTNLREQYF. CDR3 nucleotides: TGTGCCATCACGCCCGGGACCAACCTACGAGAGCAGTACTTC.

The chain carries TRBV7-9 and TRBJ2-5; the match to TRBD1 covers 7 bases. Germline CDR1 is SEHNR and CDR2 is FQNEAQ (reference sequence). This CDR3 spans 15 amino acids. V lost 1 base and J lost 5; bases outside the gene matches: 7. The CDR3 loop reads CASSLGQGVTETQYF. CDR3 sequence (DNA): TGTGCCAGCAGCTTAGGACAGGGAGTAACGGAGACCCAGTACTTC.

V and J are TRBV27 and TRBJ2-7; 8 bases map to TRBD1. CDR3 length: 14 residues. Germline V lookup: CDR1 MNHEY, CDR2 SMNVEV (reference sequence). V lost 2 bases to trimming and J lost 2 bases; unmatched junction nucleotides: 2. The CDR3 is CASSLARGPYEQYF. In DNA, the CDR3 is TGTGCCAGCAGTTTAGCCAGGGGGCCCTACGAGCAGTACTTC.

V is TRBV5-4 and J is TRBJ2-7; D is possibly TRBD2 (5 bases). The CDR3 sequence is 14 residues long. V lost 0 bases and J 6 bases, leaving 13 bases between the germline ends. Germline values: CDR1 SGHNT, CDR2 YYREEE (reference sequence). The DNA of the CDR3 is TGTGCCAGCAGCTTGGTGGGAATGGGAGTCGAGCAGTACTTC. Translated, it gives CASSLVGMGVEQYF.

The CDR3 reads CASSRKQGPYNEQFF. The CDR3 coding sequence is TGCGCCAGCAGCCGGAAACAGGGACCCTACAATGAGCAGTTCTTC. The gene calls are TRBV4-3 and TRBJ2-1; D possibly corresponds to TRBD1 (6 bases). The CDR3 spans 15 residues. V was trimmed by 4 bases and J by 2 bases, leaving 12 bases between them. The germline V gene encodes CDR1 LGHNA and CDR2 YSLEER.

The chain combines TRBV5-1 with TRBJ1-2; D uncertain. CDR3 length: 13 residues. From germline, CDR1 is SGHRS and CDR2 YFSETQ. V was pared by 1 base and J by 4 bases, with 8 bases between. CDR3 coding DNA: TGCGCCAGCAGCTTGAGCGGGTTCTATGGCTACACCTTC. Amino acids: CASSLSGFYGYTF. The full variable domain, completed using reference TRBV5-1 and TRBJ1-2, is KAGVTQTPRYLIKTRGQQVTLSCSPISGHRSVSWYQQTPGQGLQFLFEYFSETQRNKGNFPGRFSGRQFSNSRSEMNVSTLELGDSALYLCASSLSGFYGYTFGSGTRLTVV.

This clone was observed a few times. V gene TRBV4-2 combines with J gene TRBJ1-1; possible D gene TRBD1, 5 bases. V was cut by 0 bases and J by 6 bases, with 5 bases left in between. Germline CDR1 reads LGHNA; CDR2 reads YNFKEQ. The length of the CDR3 is 12 residues. The CDR3 DNA sequence: TGTGCCAGCAGCCAAGAAGGGGCTGAAGCTTTCTTT. It specifies CASSQEGAEAFF.